The rows below give T cell receptor beta chains drawn from one sample of a study of T cell responses to AZD1222 COVID-19 vaccine. Clones were sequenced by immunoSEQ multiplex PCR, and TCRdb holds only the in-frame ones, with some missing. Found here are 150,000 to 180,000 clones, over 75% of them singletons; the top ten hold less than 2%. The source material was peripheral blood, sampled on day 0 of AZD1222 vaccination. These receptors all come from an adult in good health. Both conserved end residues are part of each CDR3. The D gene is left open where the match is weak. A clone size is listed for some rows: how often the clone was seen (once, few, many), or a class if it is expanded.

size: .
J: TRBJ1-6
D: .
V: TRBV4-3
DNA: TGCGCCAGCAGCCAAGATTGGGGATCCACTTCACCCCTCCACTTT
CDR3: CASSQDWGSTSPLHF

size: few
J: TRBJ2-4
D: .
V: TRBV2
DNA: TGTGCCAGCAGCTCACAGAGGCTAGCCAAAAACATTCAGTACTTC
CDR3: CASSSQRLAKNIQYF

size: .
J: TRBJ2-1
D: .
V: TRBV18
DNA: TGTGCCAGCTCACCACGAAGAAACAATGAGCAGTTCTTC
CDR3: CASSPRRNNEQFF

size: .
J: TRBJ1-3
D: .
V: TRBV28
DNA: TGTGCCAGCAGTTTATTAGGGGCGTCGACCTCTGGAAACACCATATATTTT
CDR3: CASSLLGASTSGNTIYF

size: .
J: TRBJ1-4
D: .
V: TRBV3-1/TRBV3-2
DNA: TGTGCCAGCAGCCAAGACAAAGGGTTTGCCACAACTAATGAAAAACTGTTTTTT
CDR3: CASSQDKGFATTNEKLFF

size: .
J: TRBJ2-7
D: .
V: TRBV6-2/TRBV6-3
DNA: TGTGCCAGCAGCATTGGCCCAACGACCTACGAGCAGTACTTC
CDR3: CASSIGPTTYEQYF

size: .
J: TRBJ1-2
D: .
V: TRBV7-2
DNA: TGTGCCAGCAGCCAAGGGGGGAACTATGGCTACACCTTC
CDR3: CASSQGGNYGYTF

size: .
J: TRBJ1-2
D: .
V: TRBV6-2/TRBV6-3
DNA: TGTGCCAGCAGTTACGGAGGTTTAAGCTACACCTTC
CDR3: CASSYGGLSYTF

size: .
J: TRBJ2-2
D: .
V: TRBV5-1
DNA: TGCGCCAGCAGCCAGTTTTCTAACGGGGAGCTGTTTTTT
CDR3: CASSQFSNGELFF

size: .
J: TRBJ1-3
D: .
V: TRBV4-1
DNA: TGCGCCAGCAGCCAAGGACCGTTCTCTGGAAACACCATATATTTT
CDR3: CASSQGPFSGNTIYF

size: .
J: TRBJ2-7
D: TRBD1
V: TRBV9
DNA: TGTGCCAGCAGCGCAGGACAGGGAAGTTCCTACGAGCAGTACTTC
CDR3: CASSAGQGSSYEQYF

size: .
J: TRBJ2-1
D: .
V: TRBV7-3
DNA: TGTGCCAGCAGCTCAGATCCGGGAACCTACAATGAGCAGTTCTTC
CDR3: CASSSDPGTYNEQFF

size: .
J: TRBJ2-7
D: TRBD1
V: TRBV7-2
DNA: TGTGCCAGCAGCTTCCAGCTCCGGGACAGAGGCGAGCAGTACTTC
CDR3: CASSFQLRDRGEQYF

size: .
J: TRBJ2-1
D: .
V: TRBV27
DNA: TGTGCCAGCAGTTTGGTTGACAGCTACAATGAGCAGTTCTTC
CDR3: CASSLVDSYNEQFF

size: .
J: TRBJ1-2
D: .
V: TRBV28
DNA: TGTGCCAGCAGTTTAGGTTTCTACTATGGCTACACCTTC
CDR3: CASSLGFYYGYTF

size: .
J: TRBJ1-2
D: .
V: TRBV25-1
DNA: TGTGCCAGCAGTGATGACAACATCTATGGCTACACCTTC
CDR3: CASSDDNIYGYTF

size: .
J: TRBJ1-5
D: .
V: TRBV15
DNA: TGTGCCACCAGCAGGTTGGAAAGCAATCAGCCCCAGCATTTT
CDR3: CATSRLESNQPQHF

size: .
J: TRBJ2-1
D: .
V: TRBV27
DNA: TGTGCCAGCAGGGGGGTCAGGGCCCCCTACAATGAGCAGTTCTTC
CDR3: CASRGVRAPYNEQFF

size: .
J: TRBJ2-3
D: TRBD2
V: TRBV5-8
DNA: TGTGCCAGCAGCTTGGGTCGGGAGGGAAGCACAGATACGCAGTATTTT
CDR3: CASSLGREGSTDTQYF

size: .
J: TRBJ2-3
D: .
V: TRBV4-3
DNA: TGCGCCAGCAGCCCGTTAGGAGGGGACACAGATACGCAGTATTTT
CDR3: CASSPLGGDTDTQYF

size: few
J: TRBJ2-7
D: TRBD1
V: TRBV11-2
DNA: TGTGCCAGCAGCTTAGTCGGACAGGGGACTTCCGAGCAGTACTTC
CDR3: CASSLVGQGTSEQYF

size: .
J: TRBJ2-7
D: .
V: TRBV7-2
DNA: TGTGCCAGCAGCTTAGCAGGTGGGGCGGTTTACGAGCAGTACTTC
CDR3: CASSLAGGAVYEQYF

size: .
J: TRBJ1-1
D: .
V: TRBV18
DNA: TGTGCCAGCTCACCAGCCTTTGGGGGTTCCACTGAAGCTTTCTTT
CDR3: CASSPAFGGSTEAFF

size: .
J: TRBJ2-7
D: TRBD1
V: TRBV2
DNA: TGTGCCAGCAGTGAAAGGGACAGGGCCTACGAGCAGTACTTC
CDR3: CASSERDRAYEQYF

size: .
J: TRBJ2-7
D: .
V: TRBV7-8
DNA: TGTGCCAGCAGCTCCGGGGTGGTCTACGAGCAGTACTTC
CDR3: CASSSGVVYEQYF

size: .
J: TRBJ2-7
D: TRBD2
V: TRBV5-1
DNA: TGCGCCAGCAGCTTTTCGTCTAGCGGGAGTTACGAGCAGTACTTC
CDR3: CASSFSSSGSYEQYF

size: once
J: TRBJ2-1
D: TRBD2
V: TRBV19
DNA: TGTGCCAGTAGTATGGGACTAGCGGAATATTACAATGAGCAGTTCTTC
CDR3: CASSMGLAEYYNEQFF

size: .
J: TRBJ2-1
D: .
V: TRBV28
DNA: TGTGCCAGCAAGAACTACCGATCCTACAATGAGCAGTTCTTC
CDR3: CASKNYRSYNEQFF

size: .
J: TRBJ2-3
D: TRBD2
V: TRBV10-3
DNA: TGTGCCATCAGTGACCCGACTAGCGGGAGGGTAAGCACAGATACGCAGTATTTT
CDR3: CAISDPTSGRVSTDTQYF

size: .
J: TRBJ2-7
D: TRBD1
V: TRBV28
DNA: TGTGCCAGCAGTTTAGGGACAGGGCTCTACGAGCAGTACTTC
CDR3: CASSLGTGLYEQYF

size: .
J: TRBJ2-1
D: .
V: TRBV14
DNA: TGTGCCAGCAGCCAAGATCGGGGGCGGGTTGAGCAGTTCTTC
CDR3: CASSQDRGRVEQFF

size: .
J: TRBJ2-7
D: .
V: TRBV20-1
DNA: TGCAGTGCTAGTCCTATTAGGAGCTCCTACGAGCAGTACTTC
CDR3: CSASPIRSSYEQYF

size: .
J: TRBJ1-5
D: .
V: TRBV29-1
DNA: TGCAGCGTTGTCGTGGTGGGGGGCAATCAGCCCCAGCATTTT
CDR3: CSVVVVGGNQPQHF

size: .
J: TRBJ2-1
D: .
V: TRBV10-3
DNA: TGTGCCATCAGTGTGGACAATGAGCAGTTCTTC
CDR3: CAISVDNEQFF

size: .
J: TRBJ2-5
D: .
V: TRBV7-2
DNA: TGTGCCAGCAGCTTAGAATGGGGGGAAGTTAACCAAGAGACCCAGTACTTC
CDR3: CASSLEWGEVNQETQYF

size: .
J: TRBJ1-1
D: .
V: TRBV28
DNA: TGTGCCAGCAGTTTACTTCGGGCAGGGTCTGGGAACACTGAAGCTTTCTTT
CDR3: CASSLLRAGSGNTEAFF

size: .
J: TRBJ1-2
D: .
V: TRBV6-6
DNA: TGTGCCAGCAGTTACTCGGACCGGGCTGCCTATGGCTACACCTTC
CDR3: CASSYSDRAAYGYTF

size: .
J: TRBJ2-1
D: .
V: TRBV19
DNA: TGTGCCAGTAGTATGTGGGGGGCCCTATACAATGAGCAGTTCTTC
CDR3: CASSMWGALYNEQFF

size: .
J: TRBJ2-2
D: .
V: TRBV7-2
DNA: TGTGCCAGCAGCTTAGATGGGATCACGAACACCGGGGAGCTGTTTTTT
CDR3: CASSLDGITNTGELFF

size: few
J: TRBJ2-2
D: .
V: TRBV4-1
DNA: TGCGCCAGCAGCCAGACGGTTGGAACCGGGGAGCTGTTTTTT
CDR3: CASSQTVGTGELFF

size: .
J: TRBJ1-2
D: .
V: TRBV19
DNA: TGTGCCAGTAGAATGACACAGACCTACGGAGATGGCTACACCTTC
CDR3: CASRMTQTYGDGYTF

size: once
J: TRBJ2-7
D: TRBD2
V: TRBV7-2
DNA: TGTGCCAGCAGCTTCCGGACTAGCGGGAGAGAGGACGAGCAGTACTTC
CDR3: CASSFRTSGREDEQYF

size: .
J: TRBJ1-6
D: TRBD1
V: TRBV7-2
DNA: TGTGCCAGCAAAGCCGGGACAGGGGTTAATTCACCCCTCCACTTT
CDR3: CASKAGTGVNSPLHF

size: .
J: TRBJ1-3
D: .
V: TRBV28
DNA: TGTGCCAGCAGCCTCGGGGGGGCTGGAAACACCATATATTTT
CDR3: CASSLGGAGNTIYF

size: .
J: TRBJ2-1
D: .
V: TRBV12-5
DNA: TGTGCTAGTGGTTTGGTACTTTCCAAGGGTGTGCACAATGAGCAGTTCTTC
CDR3: CASGLVLSKGVHNEQFF

size: .
J: TRBJ1-1
D: .
V: TRBV2
DNA: TGTGCCAGCATGGTAAAGCCAGGGAACACTGAAGCTTTCTTT
CDR3: CASMVKPGNTEAFF

size: once
J: TRBJ1-2
D: TRBD1
V: TRBV9
DNA: TGTGCCAGCAGCACATCTCAGGGGGCGCCTTATGGCTACACCTTC
CDR3: CASSTSQGAPYGYTF

size: .
J: TRBJ2-2
D: TRBD1
V: TRBV7-9
DNA: TGTGCCAGCAGCTATTGGGGCCCGGGACAGACGGCGAACACCGGGGAGCTGTTTTTT
CDR3: CASSYWGPGQTANTGELFF

size: .
J: TRBJ1-2
D: .
V: TRBV30
DNA: TGTGCCTGGAGTATCCGGCGGGAGGGTCATGGCTACACCTTC
CDR3: CAWSIRREGHGYTF

size: .
J: TRBJ2-1
D: TRBD2
V: TRBV11-2
DNA: TGTGCCAGCAGCCCCGTGGGTTTACTAGCGGGAGGGTCAAACAATGAGCAGTTCTTC
CDR3: CASSPVGLLAGGSNNEQFF

size: few
J: TRBJ1-5
D: .
V: TRBV4-1
DNA: TGCGCCAGCAGCCAAGGAGGAACAGGACACAATCAGCCCCAGCATTTT
CDR3: CASSQGGTGHNQPQHF

size: .
J: TRBJ1-3
D: .
V: TRBV3-1/TRBV3-2
DNA: TGTGCCAGCAGCCGGGCCCTTGGCAGTTCCTCTGGAAACACCATATATTTT
CDR3: CASSRALGSSSGNTIYF

size: .
J: TRBJ2-1
D: TRBD2
V: TRBV11-2
DNA: TGTGCCAGCAGCTTCCCCGGGACTAGCTATGTAAATGAGCAGTTCTTC
CDR3: CASSFPGTSYVNEQFF

size: .
J: TRBJ1-6
D: .
V: TRBV27
DNA: TGTGCCAGCAAACCAGGGGAGTATAATTCACCCCTCCACTTT
CDR3: CASKPGEYNSPLHF

size: .
J: TRBJ1-3
D: .
V: TRBV29-1
DNA: TGCAGCGTTGCGGCGTTGGGGGGGCCCGGAAACACCATATATTTT
CDR3: CSVAALGGPGNTIYF

size: .
J: TRBJ2-1
D: .
V: TRBV4-3
DNA: TGCGCCAGCAGCCAAGATCGAAATGGAGCGTATGAGCAGTTCTTC
CDR3: CASSQDRNGAYEQFF